This T cell receptor beta chain was recovered during a study of shared clonotypes between healthy human individuals. In germline, CDR1 is SNHLY, CDR2 FYNNEI. CDR3 size: 12 residues. Trimming removed 7 bases at V and 7 bases at J, with 8 bases between. CD45RA+ naive and CD45RA-negative memory subsets were separated from CD4+ cells. Measured with immunoSEQ multiplex PCR; TCRdb has only the in-frame clones, and not every one. The sample shows about 1.1 million clones, around 77% of them seen only once. The receptor was isolated from a man aged 18 to 30 in good health. Some clones in this sample may be carry-over from other donors' samples. This sequence joins TRBV2 and TRBJ1-6; no clear D. Material for sequencing was memory CD4+ T cells from PBMCs. Subset here: CD45RA-negative fraction. CDR3 sequence: CASTLRNSPLHF. The CDR3 DNA follows: TGTGCCAGCACTCTGAGGAATTCACCCCTCCACTTT. The variable domain in full, with the rest retrieved from reference TRBV2 and TRBJ1-6, is EPEVTQTPSHQVTQMGQEVILRCVPISNHLYFYWYRQILGQKVEFLVSFYNNEISEKSEIFDDQFSVERPDGSNFTLKIRSTKLEDSAMYFCASTLRNSPLHFGNGTRLTVT.